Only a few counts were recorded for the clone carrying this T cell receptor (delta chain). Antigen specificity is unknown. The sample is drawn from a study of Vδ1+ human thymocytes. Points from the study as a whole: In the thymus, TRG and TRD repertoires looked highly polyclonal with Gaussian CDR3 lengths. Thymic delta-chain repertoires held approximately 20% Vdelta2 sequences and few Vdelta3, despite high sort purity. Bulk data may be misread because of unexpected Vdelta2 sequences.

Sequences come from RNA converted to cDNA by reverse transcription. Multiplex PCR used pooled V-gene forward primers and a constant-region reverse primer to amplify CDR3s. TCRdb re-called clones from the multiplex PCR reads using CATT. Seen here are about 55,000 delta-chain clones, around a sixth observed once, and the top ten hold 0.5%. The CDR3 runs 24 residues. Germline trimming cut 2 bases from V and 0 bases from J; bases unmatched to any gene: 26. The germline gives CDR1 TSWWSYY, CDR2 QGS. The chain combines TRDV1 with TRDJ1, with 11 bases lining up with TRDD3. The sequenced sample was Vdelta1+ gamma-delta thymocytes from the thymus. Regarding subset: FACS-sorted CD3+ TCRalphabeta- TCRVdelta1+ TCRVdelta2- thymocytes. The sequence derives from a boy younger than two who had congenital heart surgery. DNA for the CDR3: TGTGCTCTTGGGGAAGGCGTTCTTCCTCCACCTGGGGGATACAAGCTGGGGTACACCGATAAACTCATCTTT. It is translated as CALGEGVLPPPGGYKLGYTDKLIF.